The 30 T cell receptor beta chains listed next were all sequenced from one sample in a study of blood T cell repertoires in COVID-19. Sequenced by immunoSEQ multiplex PCR; TCRdb stores in-frame clones only, minus some. Here the sample spans tens of thousands of clones, about 90% being singletons. Material for sequencing was peripheral blood. All receptors derive from a human donor in a cohort sampled during active COVID-19.

The CDR3 spells CASSYLGGSYNEQFF. Written as DNA, the CDR3 is TGTGCCAGCAGTTATTTAGGGGGCTCCTACAATGAGCAGTTCTTC. The V and J genes are TRBV6-6 and TRBJ2-1, with D tentatively TRBD1 (6 bases). V was clipped by 3 bases and J by 0 bases, with 9 bases between them. CDR1 is MNHNY and CDR2 is SVGAGI in the germline V gene (reference sequence). The CDR3 sequence is 15 residues long.

J is TRBJ1-1 and V is TRBV27; 7 bases line up with TRBD1. This CDR3 is 13 amino acids long. CDR1 and CDR2 from the germline V gene are MNHEY and SMNVEV (reference sequence). V lost 8 bases and J lost 3; bases outside the gene matches: 6. Here the CDR3 reads CASRRDRYTEAFF. The CDR3 DNA is TGTGCCAGCCGGAGGGACAGATACACTGAAGCTTTCTTT.

The chain recombines TRBV20-1 with TRBJ2-7; 11 bases are a match to TRBD2. The V segment lost 3 bases and the J segment 6 bases; nucleotides outside the gene matches: 10. This CDR3 comprises 15 residues. In germline, CDR1 is DFQATT, CDR2 SNEGSKA (reference sequence). The DNA of the CDR3 is TGCAGTGCTAGTAGGCTAGCGGGAGGTCCGGGCGAGCAGTACTTC. Translating gives CSASRLAGGPGEQYF.

The J gene is TRBJ2-1, the V gene TRBV7-2; 8 nucleotides match TRBD2. With 0 bases clipped from V and 6 bases from J, the junction kept 4 bases outside the gene matches. CDR1 is SGHTA and CDR2 is FQGNSA in the germline V gene. The CDR3 sequence is 15 residues long. The CDR3 bases are TGTGCCAGCAGCTTAGCGGGTCTAGCGGGCAATGAGCAGTTCTTC. This translates into CASSLAGLAGNEQFF.

The chain couples TRBV20-1 to TRBJ1-2, with D maybe TRBD1 (6 bases). This CDR3 spans 16 amino acids. The ends were cut back, 3 bases at V and 4 bases at J, with 21 bases in the middle. Germline V gene sequence: CDR1 DFQATT, CDR2 SNEGSKA (reference sequence). The CDR3 is CSASSSRIDRSYGYTF. The CDR3 DNA sequence: TGCAGTGCTAGTTCTTCTCGGATTGACAGGTCCTATGGCTACACCTTC.

V is TRBV6-4 and J is TRBJ2-1; tentatively, D is TRBD2 (6 bases). V lost 4 bases and J 2 bases, leaving 6 bases between the germline ends. CDR3 length equals 13 residues. From germline, CDR1 is MRHNA and CDR2 SNTAGT. CDR3 sequence (DNA): TGTGCCAGCAGTGGCGGGACCTACAATGAGCAGTTCTTC. It is translated as CASSGGTYNEQFF.

The chain links TRBV5-1 to TRBJ1-4, with a possible D match to TRBD1 (6 bases). CDR3 length: 17 residues. CDR1 SGHRS and CDR2 YFSETQ come from the germline V gene. The V end was cut by 4 bases, the J end by 3 bases, with 19 bases between. DNA of the CDR3: TGCGCCAGCAGCCCGAGACAGGAACGGCGGGCTAATGAAAAACTGTTTTTT. Protein sequence: CASSPRQERRANEKLFF.

This clone has more than one count but fewer than ten. This chain links TRBV28 with TRBJ1-6; 10 nucleotides line up with TRBD1. Germline CDR1 MDHEN, CDR2 SYDVKM. Trimming cost V 5 bases and J 5 bases; bases outside gene matches: 6. The CDR3 has 16 amino acids. CDR3 sequence (DNA): TGTGCCAGCAGTACCCTCGGACAGGGGGATAATTCACCCCTCCACTTT. Translation: CASSTLGQGDNSPLHF.

The chain has TRBV5-6 and TRBJ2-5, with TRBD2 as a possible D gene (6 bases). Germline CDR1 reads SGHDT; CDR2 reads YYEEEE. The CDR3 length is 15 residues. V was cut by 1 base and J by 5 bases, with 15 bases left in between. The CDR3 coding sequence is TGTGCCAGCAGCTTGTTGCAGGCCGGAGGGGAGACCCAGTACTTC. This gives the protein CASSLLQAGGETQYF.

DNA of the CDR3: TGCGCCAGCAGTGAGTCCTGGGCGTACAATGAGCAGTTCTTC. Translating gives CASSESWAYNEQFF. J is TRBJ2-1 and V is TRBV10-1, with D hard to call. The V end lost 0 bases, the J end lost 4 bases, and 7 bases lay between the germline ends. The CDR3 consists of 14 residues. Germline V gene sequence: CDR1 WNHNN, CDR2 SYGVQD (reference sequence).

The gene calls are TRBV4-2 and TRBJ2-7, with 11 bases identical to TRBD2. Germline loops: CDR1 LGHNA, CDR2 YNFKEQ. Losses at the gene ends were 2 bases for V and 2 bases for J; bases not matched to a gene: 5. The CDR3 is 16 residues long. The CDR3 is CASSQLAGGPPYEQYF. The CDR3, as DNA: TGTGCCAGCAGCCAACTAGCGGGGGGACCACCCTACGAGCAGTACTTC.

This clone is a singleton in its sample. The chain carries TRBV7-9 and TRBJ2-5; 8 bases align to TRBD2. The CDR3 has 14 residues. Germline CDR1 reads SEHNR; CDR2 reads FQNEAQ (reference sequence). V was clipped by 8 bases and J by 1 base; unmatched bases: 6. Here the CDR3 reads CASGRGGTQETQYF. As DNA, the CDR3 is TGTGCCAGCGGTCGGGGGGGAACCCAAGAGACCCAGTACTTC. The full variable domain, its missing parts supplied by reference TRBV7-9 and TRBJ2-5, is DTGVSQNPRHKITKRGQNVTFRCDPISEHNRLYWYRQTLGQGPEFLTYFQNEAQLEKSRLLSDRFSAERPKGSFSTLEIQRTEQGDSAMYLCASGRGGTQETQYFGPGTRLLVL.

This clone has more than one count but fewer than ten. As DNA, the CDR3 is TGCGCCAGCAGCTTGGTTGGGGAGGGGGCCTACAATGAGCAGTTCTTC. Translated: CASSLVGEGAYNEQFF. This chain links TRBV5-1 with TRBJ2-1; maybe TRBD2 (7 bases). The germline V and J ends were trimmed by 0 bases and 2 bases, with 12 bases remaining between them. Germline loops: CDR1 SGHRS, CDR2 YFSETQ. The CDR3 consists of 16 residues.

V gene TRBV9 combines with J gene TRBJ1-4; perhaps TRBD1 as D (5 bases). Looked up from germline, CDR1 is SGDLS and CDR2 is YYNGEE. With 2 bases removed from V and 5 bases from J, the gap between germline ends came to 13 bases. The CDR3 contains 15 residues. CDR3: CASSVLDTPNEKLFF. The CDR3 region has the DNA TGTGCCAGCAGCGTCTTGGACACACCAAATGAAAAACTGTTTTTT.

The chain is built from TRBV7-6 and TRBJ2-7, with a possible D match to TRBD2 (5 bases). Germline CDR1 is SGHVS and CDR2 is FNYEAQ. The length of the CDR3 is 13 residues. Trimming took off 1 base at V and 1 base at J, with 5 bases between the two ends. The CDR3 nucleotides are TGTGCCAGCAGCTTAGGGAGGTCCTACGAGCAGTACTTC. This encodes CASSLGRSYEQYF.

The chain employs TRBV7-9 and TRBJ2-7; D perhaps matches TRBD2 (6 bases). Per germline, CDR1 SEHNR and CDR2 FQNEAQ (reference sequence). The CDR3 has 13 residues. Deletions cut 2 bases from V and 5 bases from J, with 10 bases between. CDR3 sequence: CASSLSSADEQYF. CDR3 sequence (DNA): TGTGCCAGCAGCTTATCTAGCGCCGACGAGCAGTACTTC.

V and J are TRBV9 and TRBJ1-1; D not certain. Per germline, CDR1 SGDLS and CDR2 YYNGEE. V was cut by 0 bases and J by 3 bases, with 12 bases left in between. This CDR3 spans 15 amino acids. The CDR3 DNA reads as TGTGCCAGCAGCGTAGATCTGGGTCAGGACACTGAAGCTTTCTTT. This gives the protein CASSVDLGQDTEAFF.

The chain links TRBV4-2 to TRBJ2-2; perhaps TRBD1 as D (5 bases). CDR3 length equals 17 residues. Germline V lookup: CDR1 LGHNA, CDR2 YNFKEQ. Trimming took off 0 bases at V and 0 bases at J, with 11 bases between the two ends. The CDR3, as DNA: TGTGCCAGCAGCCAAGAAGCGAGACAGACGAACACCGGGGAGCTGTTTTTT. Translating gives CASSQEARQTNTGELFF.

This chain uses TRBV6-6 with TRBJ1-1; D unclear. V was trimmed by 0 bases and J by 7 bases, leaving 12 bases between them. The CDR3 extends over 14 amino acids. CDR1 is MNHNY, CDR2 SVGAGI, per germline (reference sequence). The CDR3 loop is CASSYSSRHIEAFF. CDR3 coding DNA: TGTGCCAGCAGTTACTCGTCGAGACACATTGAAGCTTTCTTT.

For the CDR3, the DNA is TGTGCCAGCAGCTCCCAGTCGGCCGGGGTACAAGAGACCCAGTACTTC. Its translation: CASSSQSAGVQETQYF. The chain carries TRBV7-6 and TRBJ2-5; the D gene is possibly TRBD2 (5 bases). Trimming shortened V by 4 bases and J by 2 bases, and 17 bases separated the two germline ends. This CDR3 is built from 16 residues. Germline V gene sequence: CDR1 SGHVS, CDR2 FNYEAQ.

This chain connects TRBV12-5 to TRBJ2-7, with 7 bases fitting TRBD2. V was pared by 5 bases and J by 3 bases, with 19 bases of the junction left unmatched. The CDR3 is 18 residues long. Per the germline V gene, CDR1 is LGHNT and CDR2 is FRNRAP. For the CDR3, the DNA is TGTGCTAGTGGTAGATACGGGACGGCTAGCGGTTCGAACTACGAGCAGTACTTC. Protein product: CASGRYGTASGSNYEQYF.

There are a few counts of this clone. V gene TRBV29-1 combines with J gene TRBJ1-2; 8 bases line up with TRBD1. The CDR3 runs to 15 residues. The junction had 14 bases not matched to a gene; V was cut back by 4 bases and J by 7 bases. Germline V gives CDR1 SQVTM, CDR2 ANQGSEA. The DNA for the CDR3 is TGCAGCGTTGTGGGGCTCGGCAGGGGGCGGTCTGGCTACACCTTC. Translating gives CSVVGLGRGRSGYTF. The full variable domain, completed using reference TRBV29-1 and TRBJ1-2, is SAVISQKPSRDICQRGTSLTIQCQVDSQVTMMFWYRQQPGQSLTLIATANQGSEATYESGFVIDKFPISRPNLTFSTLTVSNMSPEDSSIYLCSVVGLGRGRSGYTFGSGTRLTVV.

J is TRBJ2-7 and V is TRBV28; 11 bases fit TRBD2. Per germline, CDR1 MDHEN and CDR2 SYDVKM. V dropped 10 bases and J dropped 1; count of bases not matched to a gene: 6. This CDR3 is 14 amino acids long. The CDR3 DNA reads as TGTGCCATCGGGGGACTAGCGGTATCCTACGAGCAGTACTTC. Amino acids: CAIGGLAVSYEQYF.

The chain links TRBV6-5 to TRBJ2-7, with 7 bases fitting TRBD1. CDR1 MNHEY and CDR2 SVGAGI come from the germline V gene. V lost 6 bases, J lost 6 bases, and 8 bases stayed unmatched. There are 13 residues in the CDR3. The CDR3 sequence: CASSDIGTVEQYF. DNA for the CDR3: TGTGCCAGCAGCGACATTGGGACAGTCGAGCAGTACTTC.

The chain joins TRBV6-4 to TRBJ2-3, with 10 bases that match TRBD2. Losses at the gene ends were 3 bases for V and 2 bases for J; bases not matched to a gene: 5. Germline-derived CDR1 and CDR2 are MRHNA and SNTAGT. This CDR3 contains 16 residues. CDR3 DNA: TGTGCCAGCAGTGAGAGTAGCGGGGGGTCCACAGATACGCAGTATTTT. Encoded protein: CASSESSGGSTDTQYF.

The rearrangement uses TRBV5-4 and TRBJ2-5; 9 bases are shared with TRBD1. Germline V gene sequence: CDR1 SGHNT, CDR2 YYREEE (reference sequence). The CDR3 contains 16 residues. V shed 4 bases, J shed 2 bases, and the junction held 9 bases outside the gene matches. CDR3 nucleotides: TGTGCCAGCAGCAGAACAGGGGGCTTTACACAAGAGACCCAGTACTTC. It translates to CASSRTGGFTQETQYF.

Concerning this clone itself: Other DNA sequences within the sample encode an identical CDR3. The rearrangement links TRBV19 to TRBJ1-1; TRBD1 agrees at 9 bases. Germline V lookup: CDR1 LNHDA, CDR2 SQIVND (reference sequence). The CDR3 spans 15 residues. After removal of 5 bases from V and 2 bases from J, the junction contained 6 bases not matched to a gene. This chain's CDR3 is CASSLGQGRNTEAFF. CDR3 nucleotides: TGTGCCAGTAGTTTAGGACAGGGGAGAAACACTGAAGCTTTCTTT.

This chain connects TRBV7-9 to TRBJ1-2; D perhaps matches TRBD1 (5 bases). V lost 1 base and J lost 2, with 11 bases in between. CDR3 length: 15 residues. The germline V gene encodes CDR1 SEHNR and CDR2 FQNEAQ (reference sequence). CDR3 nucleotides: TGTGCCAGCAGCTTAGTGGAGGGGAGGAACTATGGCTACACCTTC. Protein product: CASSLVEGRNYGYTF.

J is TRBJ2-3 and V is TRBV2; unclear D gene. CDR1 SNHLY and CDR2 FYNNEI come from the germline V gene. The CDR3 loop spans 14 amino acids. The ends were cut back, 4 bases at V and 0 bases at J, with 8 bases in the middle. CDR3 DNA sequence: TGTGCCAGCAGTGGTTTCTCCAGCACAGATACGCAGTATTTT. This encodes CASSGFSSTDTQYF. Full variable domain (remainder filled in from reference TRBV2 and TRBJ2-3): EPEVTQTPSHQVTQMGQEVILRCVPISNHLYFYWYRQILGQKVEFLVSFYNNEISEKSEIFDDQFSVERPDGSNFTLKIRSTKLEDSAMYFCASSGFSSTDTQYFGPGTRLTVL.

The chain uses TRBV9 and TRBJ2-5; D may be TRBD1 (5 bases). The CDR3 has 19 amino acids. The V and J ends lost 0 bases and 2 bases respectively, with 23 bases between them. CDR1 is SGDLS and CDR2 is YYNGEE in the germline V gene. The CDR3 sequence is CASSVAIAGKGARQETQYF. CDR3 in DNA: TGTGCCAGCAGCGTAGCTATAGCAGGGAAAGGCGCAAGGCAAGAGACCCAGTACTTC.